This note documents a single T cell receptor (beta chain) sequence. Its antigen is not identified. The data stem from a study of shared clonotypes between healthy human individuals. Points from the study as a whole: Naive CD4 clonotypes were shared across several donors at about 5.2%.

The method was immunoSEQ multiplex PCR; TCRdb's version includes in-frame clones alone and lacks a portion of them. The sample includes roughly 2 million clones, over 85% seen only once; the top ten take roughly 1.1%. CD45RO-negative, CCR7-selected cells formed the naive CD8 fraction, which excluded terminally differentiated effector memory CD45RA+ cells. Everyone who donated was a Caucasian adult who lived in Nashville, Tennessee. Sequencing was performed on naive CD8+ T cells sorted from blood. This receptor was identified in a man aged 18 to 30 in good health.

The CDR3 DNA reads as TGTGCCAGCAGTTGGGCCATCACAGGGAGTGACACCGGGGAGCTGTTTTTT. Translating it yields CASSWAITGSDTGELFF. This chain uses TRBV11-2 with TRBJ2-2, with D perhaps matching TRBD1 (6 bases). Germline CDR1 and CDR2: SGHAT and FQNNGV. This CDR3 is built from 17 residues. V lost 6 bases and J lost 3, with 20 bases in between.